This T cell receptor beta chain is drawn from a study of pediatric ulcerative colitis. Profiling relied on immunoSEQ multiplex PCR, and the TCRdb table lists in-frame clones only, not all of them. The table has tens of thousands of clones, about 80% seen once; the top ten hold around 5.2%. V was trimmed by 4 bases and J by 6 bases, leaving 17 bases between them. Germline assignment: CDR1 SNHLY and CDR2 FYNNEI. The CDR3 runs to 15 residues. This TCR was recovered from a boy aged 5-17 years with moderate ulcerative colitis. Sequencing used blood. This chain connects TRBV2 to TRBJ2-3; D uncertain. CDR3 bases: TGTGCCAGCAGTGGGGTTTGGGTTACGGTGGATACGCAGTATTTT. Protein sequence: CASSGVWVTVDTQYF.